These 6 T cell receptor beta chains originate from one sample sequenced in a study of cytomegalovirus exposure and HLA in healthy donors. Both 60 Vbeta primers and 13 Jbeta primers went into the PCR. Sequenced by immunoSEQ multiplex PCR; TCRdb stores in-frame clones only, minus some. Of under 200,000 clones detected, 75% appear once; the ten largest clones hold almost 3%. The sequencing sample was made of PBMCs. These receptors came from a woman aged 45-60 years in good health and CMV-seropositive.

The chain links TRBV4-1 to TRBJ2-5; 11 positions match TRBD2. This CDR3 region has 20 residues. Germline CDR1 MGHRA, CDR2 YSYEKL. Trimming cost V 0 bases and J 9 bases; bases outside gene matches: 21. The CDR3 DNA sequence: TGCGCCAGCAGCCAAGAGGGGGCCGGGCTAGCGGGGGGCGGAAAGGGGGCCCAGTACTTC. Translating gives CASSQEGAGLAGGGKGAQYF.

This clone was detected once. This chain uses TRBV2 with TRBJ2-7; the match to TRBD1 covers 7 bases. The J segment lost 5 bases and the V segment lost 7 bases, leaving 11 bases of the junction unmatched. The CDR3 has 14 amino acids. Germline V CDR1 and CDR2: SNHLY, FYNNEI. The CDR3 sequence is CASNPDREPDEQYF. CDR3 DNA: TGTGCCAGCAATCCTGACAGGGAACCCGACGAGCAGTACTTC.

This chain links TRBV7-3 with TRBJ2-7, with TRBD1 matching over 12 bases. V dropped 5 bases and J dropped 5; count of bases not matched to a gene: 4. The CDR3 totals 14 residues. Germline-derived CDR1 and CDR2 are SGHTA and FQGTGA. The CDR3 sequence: CASSRGQGADEQYF. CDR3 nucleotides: TGTGCCAGCAGCCGGGGACAGGGGGCTGACGAGCAGTACTTC.

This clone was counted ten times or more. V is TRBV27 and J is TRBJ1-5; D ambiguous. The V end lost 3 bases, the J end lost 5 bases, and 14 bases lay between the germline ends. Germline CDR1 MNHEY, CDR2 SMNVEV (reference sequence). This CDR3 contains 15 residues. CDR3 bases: TGTGCCAGCAGTTTGGGCAGCAAACCTCATCAGCCCCAGCATTTT. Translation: CASSLGSKPHQPQHF.

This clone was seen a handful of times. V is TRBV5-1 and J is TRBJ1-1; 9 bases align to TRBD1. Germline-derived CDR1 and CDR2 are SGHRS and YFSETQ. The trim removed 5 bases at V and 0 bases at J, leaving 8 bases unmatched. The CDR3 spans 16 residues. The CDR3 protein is CASRRTGDSMNTEAFF. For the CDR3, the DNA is TGCGCCAGCAGGAGGACAGGGGACTCCATGAACACTGAAGCTTTCTTT.

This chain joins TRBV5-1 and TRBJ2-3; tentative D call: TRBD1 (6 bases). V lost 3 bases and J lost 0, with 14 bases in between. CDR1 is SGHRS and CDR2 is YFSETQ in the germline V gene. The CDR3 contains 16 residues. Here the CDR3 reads CASSSRTATSTDTQYF. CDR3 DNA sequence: TGCGCCAGCAGCTCCCGGACAGCGACTAGCACAGATACGCAGTATTTT.